This T cell receptor (beta chain) was identified in a study of T cell repertoires in cytomegalovirus infection. TCRdb re-called the reads with MiXCR, one entry per CDR3 protein. Counted here are around 340,000 distinct CDR3 sequences, roughly 29% occurring once; the ten biggest clones make up around 19%. Remarks on this clonotype: Its antigen is not known.

General observations from the study: Cumulative frequency of public TCR beta families picked out carriers of CMV plus the relevant HLA.

V dropped 0 bases and J dropped 6 bases, with 8 bases sitting between them. This CDR3 has 13 amino acids. CDR1 is SNHLY and CDR2 is FYNNEI in the germline V gene. The sequencing used cultured PBMCs, collected from culture after CMV antigen stimulation. The rearrangement links TRBV2 to TRBJ1-1; unclear D gene. This clonotype originated in a human donor in good health (CMV status not recorded). Some clones in this sample may be carry-over from other donors' samples. The CDR3 sequence: CASSEAWLPEAFF. CDR3 bases: TGTGCCAGCAGTGAAGCTTGGCTGCCTGAAGCTTTCTTT. The complete variable domain, with remaining parts taken from reference TRBV2 and TRBJ1-1, reads EPEVTQTPSHQVTQMGQEVILRCVPISNHLYFYWYRQILGQKVEFLVSFYNNEISEKSEIFDDQFSVERPDGSNFTLKIRSTKLEDSAMYFCASSEAWLPEAFFGQGTRLTVV.